This T cell receptor (beta chain) was obtained from a study of CD8 T cells in ankylosing spondylitis. The study's findings and limits: Clones that were linked to disease were CD8+ and were relatively rare in peripheral blood. Within ankylosing spondylitis blood, a TCR beta motif made up of roughly eight highly homologous variants appeared to be characteristic.

TCRdb used MiXCR to reprocess the 5' RACE reads, holding one entry per CDR3 protein. Counted here are 150,000 to 200,000 distinct CDR3 sequences, 15% to 20% occurring once; the ten biggest clones make up approximately 4%. This clonotype was recorded a few times. Its antigen is as yet unknown. Germline trimming cut 1 base from V and 5 bases from J; bases unmatched to any gene: 7. In germline, CDR1 is SQVTM, CDR2 ANQGSEA. This CDR3 contains 14 residues. This rearrangement joins TRBV29-1 to TRBJ1-2; the match to TRBD1 covers 7 bases. Input material: blood, either unsorted or a sorted T cell fraction (not recorded which). The receptor was derived from a male donor under 30 with ankylosing spondylitis or in good health (not recorded which). CDR3 residues: CSVEARTGHYGYTF. In DNA, the CDR3 is TGCAGCGTTGAAGCGAGGACAGGACATTATGGCTACACCTTC.